This T cell receptor beta chain was identified in a study of chemoradiotherapy in HPV16-positive cancers. Across the study: Candidate HPV-specific clones and shared TCR motifs came from a couple of HPV16-positive patients. Study-level points and caveats: Candidate HPV-specific clones and E7-related TCR motifs grew in tumor during treatment. Functional assays defining HPV-specific T cells used only a couple of HPV16-positive patients.

With regard to this clone: What it binds is unknown.

Trimming took 5 bases from V and 6 from J; bases not matched to a gene: 8. The CDR3 length is 15 residues. CDR1 is MNHEY and CDR2 is SMNVEV in the germline V gene (reference sequence). Only in-frame clones appear in the TCRdb table, and some are missing; sequencing was by immunoSEQ multiplex PCR. The data hold some 5,000 clones, with approximately 81% observed a single time. Sampling was performed from a patient who underwent chemoradiotherapy. The clonotype comes from a human donor with HPV-associated anogenital cancer. V usage is TRBV27 and J usage is TRBJ2-3; 10 bases match TRBD2. CDR3 DNA: TGTGCCAGCAGTGTAGCTAGCGGGAGTTGGGATACGCAGTATTTT. It encodes CASSVASGSWDTQYF.